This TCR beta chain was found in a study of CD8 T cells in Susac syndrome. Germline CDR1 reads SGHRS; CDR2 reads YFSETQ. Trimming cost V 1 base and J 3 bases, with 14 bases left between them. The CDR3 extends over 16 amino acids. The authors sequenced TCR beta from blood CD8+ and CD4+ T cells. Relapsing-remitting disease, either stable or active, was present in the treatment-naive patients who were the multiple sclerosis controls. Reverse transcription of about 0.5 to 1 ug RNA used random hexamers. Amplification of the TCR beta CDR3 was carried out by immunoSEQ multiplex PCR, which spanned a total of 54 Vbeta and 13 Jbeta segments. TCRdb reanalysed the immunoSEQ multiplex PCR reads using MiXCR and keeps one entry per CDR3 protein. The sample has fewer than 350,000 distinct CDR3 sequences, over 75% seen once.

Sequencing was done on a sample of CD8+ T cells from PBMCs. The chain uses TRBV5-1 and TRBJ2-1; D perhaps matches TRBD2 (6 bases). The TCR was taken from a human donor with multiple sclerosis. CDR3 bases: TGCGCCAGCAGCTTGTTTCCGGGAGAGAGCTACAATGAGCAGTTCTTC. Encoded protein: CASSLFPGESYNEQFF.